The present T cell receptor beta chain was sequenced within a study of human T cells and chemical hapten exposure. Study background: Patches with 0.01% DPC went on the upper back, and the tests were read at 6 days. The patient population, which was mostly female, had alopecia areata, totalis or universalis. Yields of TCR per sample differed, chiefly owing to small differences in pooled library volume.

TCRdb re-called the RACE reads with MiXCR, one entry per CDR3 protein. The sample shows about 59,000 distinct CDR3 sequences, 10% to 12% of them seen only once. Time point meaning: pre-sensitization, week 0. As for treatment: therapeutic diphenylcyclopropenone sensitization with weekly scalp DPC. CDR1 and CDR2 (germline): LNHDA, SQIVND (reference sequence). V lost 4 bases, J lost 5 bases, and 5 bases stayed unmatched. The CDR3 has 15 residues. This clonotype has a handful of counts. The receptor's source is a woman in her thirties or forties with alopecia areata. Some clones in this sample may be carry-over from other donors' samples. Sequenced here: whole blood, sampled in connection with sensitization to the hapten diphenylcyclopropenone (DPC). The chain combines TRBV19 with TRBJ2-1; 10 bases line up with TRBD2. The CDR3 DNA reads as TGTGCCAGTAGTAGTCAGCGGGGGGGCCACAATGAGCAGTTCTTC. It is translated as CASSSQRGGHNEQFF.